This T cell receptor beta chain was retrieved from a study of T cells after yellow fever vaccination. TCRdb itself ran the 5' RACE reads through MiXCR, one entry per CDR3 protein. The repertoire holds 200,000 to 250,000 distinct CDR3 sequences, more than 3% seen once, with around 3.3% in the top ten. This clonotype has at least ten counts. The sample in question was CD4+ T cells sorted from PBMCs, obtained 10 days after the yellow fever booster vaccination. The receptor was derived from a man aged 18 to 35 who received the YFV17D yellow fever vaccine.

The DNA of the CDR3 is TGTGCCAGCAGCCGAAACCGACAGGAGAACACTGAAGCTTTCTTT. Translated, it gives CASSRNRQENTEAFF. The chain joins TRBV7-2 to TRBJ1-1; TRBD1 might be the D (6 bases). Between the trimmed V and J ends, which lost 5 bases and 1 base, there was a span of 14 bases. The CDR3 consists of 15 residues. CDR1 is SGHTA, CDR2 FQGNSA, per germline.